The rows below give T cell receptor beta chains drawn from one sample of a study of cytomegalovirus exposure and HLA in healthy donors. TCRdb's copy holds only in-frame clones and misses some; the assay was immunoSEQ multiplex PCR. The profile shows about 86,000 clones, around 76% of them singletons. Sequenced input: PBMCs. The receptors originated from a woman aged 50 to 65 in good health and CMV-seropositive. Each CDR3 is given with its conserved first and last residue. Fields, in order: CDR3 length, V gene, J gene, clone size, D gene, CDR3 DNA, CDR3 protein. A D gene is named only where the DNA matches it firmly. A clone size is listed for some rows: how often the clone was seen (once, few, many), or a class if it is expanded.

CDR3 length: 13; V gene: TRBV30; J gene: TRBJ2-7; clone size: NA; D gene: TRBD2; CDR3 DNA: TGTGCCTGGAATACCGGCGGGAGATACGAGCAGTACTTC; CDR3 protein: CAWNTGGRYEQYF
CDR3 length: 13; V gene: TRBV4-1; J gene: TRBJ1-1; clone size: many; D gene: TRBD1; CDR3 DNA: TGCGCCAGCAGCCGGGACAGCAACACTGAAGCTTTCTTT; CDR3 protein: CASSRDSNTEAFF
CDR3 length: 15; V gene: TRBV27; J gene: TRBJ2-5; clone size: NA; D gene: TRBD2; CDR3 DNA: TGTGCCAGCAGGGGGCTAGCGGGAGGGGAAGAGACCCAGTACTTC; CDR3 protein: CASRGLAGGEETQYF
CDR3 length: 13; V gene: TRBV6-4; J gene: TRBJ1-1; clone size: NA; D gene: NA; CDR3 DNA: TGTGCCAGCAGCCAGACAGCGAACACTGAAGCTTTCTTT; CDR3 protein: CASSQTANTEAFF
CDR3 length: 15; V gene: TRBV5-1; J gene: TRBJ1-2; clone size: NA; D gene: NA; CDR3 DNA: TGCGCCAGCAAATTTTCGCCCGCGAATAACTATGGCTACACCTTC; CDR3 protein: CASKFSPANNYGYTF
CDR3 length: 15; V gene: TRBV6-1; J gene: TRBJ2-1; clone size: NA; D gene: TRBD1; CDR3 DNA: TGTGCCAGCAGCCGCCCGGGACAGGGGAATTCTGAGCAGTTCTTC; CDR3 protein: CASSRPGQGNSEQFF
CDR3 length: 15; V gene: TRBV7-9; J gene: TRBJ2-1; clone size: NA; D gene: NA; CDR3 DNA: TGTGCCAGCAGCTTATATGGTCGGGGGTACAATGAGCAGTTCTTC; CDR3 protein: CASSLYGRGYNEQFF
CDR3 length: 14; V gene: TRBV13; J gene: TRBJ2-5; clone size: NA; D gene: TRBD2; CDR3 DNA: TGTGCCAGCAGCTATACGACTAGCGGGGGGACCCAGTACTTC; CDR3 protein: CASSYTTSGGTQYF
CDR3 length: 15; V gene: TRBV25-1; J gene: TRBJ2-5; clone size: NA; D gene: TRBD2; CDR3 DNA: TGTGCCAGCGAGTGGGGACTAGCGCAACAAGAGACCCAGTACTTC; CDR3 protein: CASEWGLAQQETQYF
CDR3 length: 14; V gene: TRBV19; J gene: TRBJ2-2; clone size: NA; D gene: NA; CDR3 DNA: TGTGCCAGTAGTATAGGTTTCGGGACCGGGGAGCTGTTTTTT; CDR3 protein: CASSIGFGTGELFF
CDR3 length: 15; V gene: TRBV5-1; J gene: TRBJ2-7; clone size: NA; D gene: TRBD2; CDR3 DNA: TGCGCCAGCAGCTTCGGGGCTAGCGGGCTGTACGAGCAGTACTTC; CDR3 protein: CASSFGASGLYEQYF
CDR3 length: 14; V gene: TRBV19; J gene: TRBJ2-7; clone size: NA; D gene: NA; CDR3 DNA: TGTGCCAGTAGTATAAGTACAGAACTCTACGAGCAGTACTTC; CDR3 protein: CASSISTELYEQYF
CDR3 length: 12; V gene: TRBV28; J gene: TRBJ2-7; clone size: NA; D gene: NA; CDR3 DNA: TGTGCCAGCAACGTGGGGGCTCTGGAGCAGTACTTC; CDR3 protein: CASNVGALEQYF
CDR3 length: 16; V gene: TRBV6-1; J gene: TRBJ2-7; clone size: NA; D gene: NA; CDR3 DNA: TGTGCCAGCAGTGAAGTTGTCGGGTTTACTACCTACGAGCAGTACTTC; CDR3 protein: CASSEVVGFTTYEQYF
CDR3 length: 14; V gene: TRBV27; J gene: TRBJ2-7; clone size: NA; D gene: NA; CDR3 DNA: TGTGCCAGCAGCCCAACCGCCAACTACAATCTGCAGTACTTC; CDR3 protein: CASSPTANYNLQYF
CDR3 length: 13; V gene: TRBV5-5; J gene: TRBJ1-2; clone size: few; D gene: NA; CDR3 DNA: TGTGCCAGCAGCTTGGGGGGGCACTATGGCTACACCTTC; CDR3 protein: CASSLGGHYGYTF
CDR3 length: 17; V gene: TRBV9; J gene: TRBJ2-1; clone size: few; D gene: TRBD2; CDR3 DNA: TGTGCCAGCAGCGTAGCGGCTAGCGGGAGGTTGGTCAATGAGCAGTTCTTC; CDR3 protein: CASSVAASGRLVNEQFF
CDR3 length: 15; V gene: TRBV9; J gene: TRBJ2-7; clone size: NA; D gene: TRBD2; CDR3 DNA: TGTGCCAGCAGCGCCTCGGGGGGATCCTCCTACGAGCAGTACTTC; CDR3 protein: CASSASGGSSYEQYF
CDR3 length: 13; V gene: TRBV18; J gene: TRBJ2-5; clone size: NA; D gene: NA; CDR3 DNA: TGTGCCAGCTCGCGAGAACAGGCAGAGACCCAGTACTTC; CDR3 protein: CASSREQAETQYF
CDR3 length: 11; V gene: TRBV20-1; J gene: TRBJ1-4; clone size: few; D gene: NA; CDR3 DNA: TGCAGTGCTGTTTTTGCGTCAAAACTGTTTTTT; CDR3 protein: CSAVFASKLFF
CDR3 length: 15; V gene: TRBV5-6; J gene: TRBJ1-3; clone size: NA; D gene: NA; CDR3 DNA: TGTGCCAGCAGCGCTAAGGGACAAAAAGTTAACACCATATATTTT; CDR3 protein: CASSAKGQKVNTIYF
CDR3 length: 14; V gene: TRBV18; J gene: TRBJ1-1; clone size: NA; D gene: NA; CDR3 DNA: TGTGCCAGCTCACCAGTACAGGAGAACACTGAAGCTTTCTTT; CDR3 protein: CASSPVQENTEAFF
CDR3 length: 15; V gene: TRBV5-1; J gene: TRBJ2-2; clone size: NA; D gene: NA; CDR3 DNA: TGCGCCAGCAGCCAACGACTAGGGGACACCGGGGAGCTGTTTTTT; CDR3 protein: CASSQRLGDTGELFF
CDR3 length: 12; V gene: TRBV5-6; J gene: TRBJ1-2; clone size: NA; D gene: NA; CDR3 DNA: TGTGCCAGCAGCTTGTTTGATGGCGGCTACACCTTC; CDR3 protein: CASSLFDGGYTF
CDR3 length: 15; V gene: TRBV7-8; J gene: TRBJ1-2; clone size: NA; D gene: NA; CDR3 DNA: TGTGCCAGCAGCTTAGAGGTCAGGCCAACCTATGGCTACACCTTC; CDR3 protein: CASSLEVRPTYGYTF
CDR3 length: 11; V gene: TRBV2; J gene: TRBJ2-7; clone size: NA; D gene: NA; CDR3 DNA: TGTGCCAGCACAGGATCCTACGAGCAGTACTTC; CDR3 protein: CASTGSYEQYF
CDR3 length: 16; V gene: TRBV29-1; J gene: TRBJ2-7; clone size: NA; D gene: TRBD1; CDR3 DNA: TGCAGCGATTCCCCAGTCCTGGGACAGGGGCCCCTTAAGCAGTACTTC; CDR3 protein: CSDSPVLGQGPLKQYF
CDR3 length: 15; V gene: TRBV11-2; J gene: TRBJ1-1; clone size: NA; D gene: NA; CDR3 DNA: TGTGCCAGCAGCTTGAACAGGGCCGGGGACACTGAAGCTTTCTTT; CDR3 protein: CASSLNRAGDTEAFF
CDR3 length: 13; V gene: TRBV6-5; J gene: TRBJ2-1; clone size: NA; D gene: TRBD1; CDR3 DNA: TGTGCCAGCAGTTACCGGGACAGGGGTGAGCAGTTCTTC; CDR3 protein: CASSYRDRGEQFF
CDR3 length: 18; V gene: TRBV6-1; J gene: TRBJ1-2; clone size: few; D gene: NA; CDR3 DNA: TGTGCCAGCAGTGAAAGCTCCAGGGGTCCCCCGGGGCGGTATGGCTACACCTTC; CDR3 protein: CASSESSRGPPGRYGYTF
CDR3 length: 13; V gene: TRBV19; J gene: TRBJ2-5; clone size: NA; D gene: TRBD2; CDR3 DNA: TGTGCCAGTAATCGGCTAGCGGGAGAGACCCAGTACTTC; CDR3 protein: CASNRLAGETQYF
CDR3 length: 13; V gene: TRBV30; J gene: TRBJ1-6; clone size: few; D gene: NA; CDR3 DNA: TGTGCCTGGAGTGTAACACGGGTTTCACCCCTCCACTTT; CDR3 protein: CAWSVTRVSPLHF
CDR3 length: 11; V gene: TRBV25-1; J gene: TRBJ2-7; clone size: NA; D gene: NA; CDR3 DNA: TGTGCCAGCAGTGTAGACTACGAGCAGTACTTC; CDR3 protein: CASSVDYEQYF
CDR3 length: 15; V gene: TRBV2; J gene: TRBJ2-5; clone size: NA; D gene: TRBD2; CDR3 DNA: TGTGCCAGCAGGTGGACTAGCGGGGCCCAAGAGACCCAGTACTTC; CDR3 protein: CASRWTSGAQETQYF
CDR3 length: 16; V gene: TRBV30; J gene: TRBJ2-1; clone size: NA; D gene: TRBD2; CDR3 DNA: TGTGCCTGGATTGGGGCTAGCGGGAGATCCTACAATGAGCAGTTCTTC; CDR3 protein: CAWIGASGRSYNEQFF
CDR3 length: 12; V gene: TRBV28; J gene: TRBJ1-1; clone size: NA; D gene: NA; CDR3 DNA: TGTGCCAGCAGGTCAACTAACACTGAAGCTTTCTTT; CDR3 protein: CASRSTNTEAFF
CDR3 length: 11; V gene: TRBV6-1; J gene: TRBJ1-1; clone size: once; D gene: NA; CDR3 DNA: TGTGCCAGTTTAATGAACACTGAAGCTTTCTTT; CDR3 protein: CASLMNTEAFF
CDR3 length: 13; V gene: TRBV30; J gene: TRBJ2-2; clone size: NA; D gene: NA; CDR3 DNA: TGTGCCTGGACGGCCCCAGGGAGGGGGGAGCTGTTTTTT; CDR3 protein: CAWTAPGRGELFF
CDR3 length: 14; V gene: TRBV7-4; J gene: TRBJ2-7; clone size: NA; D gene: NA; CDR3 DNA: TGTGCCAGCAGCTTAGCGTCAGGGCGTTACGAGCAGTACTTC; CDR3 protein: CASSLASGRYEQYF
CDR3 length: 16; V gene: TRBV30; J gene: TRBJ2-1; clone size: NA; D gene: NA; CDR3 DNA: TGTGCCTGGAGGGTTAAGGGGCGGGATGACCACAATGAGCAGTTCTTC; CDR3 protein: CAWRVKGRDDHNEQFF
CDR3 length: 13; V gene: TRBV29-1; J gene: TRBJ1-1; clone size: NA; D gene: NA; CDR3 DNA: TGCAGCGTTGTGGGAGGGAAAGGCACTGAAGCTTTCTTT; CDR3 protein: CSVVGGKGTEAFF
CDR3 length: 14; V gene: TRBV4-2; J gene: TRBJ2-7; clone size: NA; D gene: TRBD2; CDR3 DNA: TGTGCCAGCAGGCTAGCGGGATCTGTTAGCGAGCAGTACTTC; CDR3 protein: CASRLAGSVSEQYF
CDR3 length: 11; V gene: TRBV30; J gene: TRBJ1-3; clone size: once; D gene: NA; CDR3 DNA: TGTGCCTGGAGTCAAGGGGACACCGTATATTTT; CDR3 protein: CAWSQGDTVYF
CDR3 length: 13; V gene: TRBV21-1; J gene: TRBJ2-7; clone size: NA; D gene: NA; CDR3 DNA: TGTGCCAGCAGCGGGAGGACAGGGGCCGAGACGTACTTC; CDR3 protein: CASSGRTGAETYF
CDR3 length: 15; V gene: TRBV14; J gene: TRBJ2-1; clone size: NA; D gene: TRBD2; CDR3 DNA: TGTGCCAGCAGCCAAGGACTAGCGGGAGGAGGGGAGCAGTTCTTC; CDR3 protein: CASSQGLAGGGEQFF
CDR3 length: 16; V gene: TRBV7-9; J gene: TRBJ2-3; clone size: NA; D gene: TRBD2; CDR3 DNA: TGTGCCAGCAGCCACAGACTAGCACTAACTCTAGATACGCAGTATTTT; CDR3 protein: CASSHRLALTLDTQYF
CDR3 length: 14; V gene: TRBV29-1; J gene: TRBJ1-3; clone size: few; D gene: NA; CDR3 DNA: TGCAGCGTAGTGCCAGGGGTCTCTGGAAACACCATATATTTT; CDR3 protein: CSVVPGVSGNTIYF
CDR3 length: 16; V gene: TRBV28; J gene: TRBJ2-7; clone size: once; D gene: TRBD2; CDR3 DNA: TGTGCCAGCAGTTTATCCCCTAGCGGGAGCTCCTACGAGCAGTACTTC; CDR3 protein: CASSLSPSGSSYEQYF
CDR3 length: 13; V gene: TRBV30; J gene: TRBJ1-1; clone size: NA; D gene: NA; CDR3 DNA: TGTGCCTGGGGTACAGGGATGAACGCTGAAGCTTTCTTT; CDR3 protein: CAWGTGMNAEAFF
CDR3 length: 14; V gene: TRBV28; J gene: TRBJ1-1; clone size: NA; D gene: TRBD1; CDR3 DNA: TGTGCCAGCAGTTTAGGGCCAGGGGGAACTGAAGCTTTCTTT; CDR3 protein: CASSLGPGGTEAFF
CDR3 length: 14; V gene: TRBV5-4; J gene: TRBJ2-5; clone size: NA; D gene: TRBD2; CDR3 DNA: TGTGCCAGCAGCTTGCCGGGAGGGGCAGAGACCCAGTACTTC; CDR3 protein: CASSLPGGAETQYF
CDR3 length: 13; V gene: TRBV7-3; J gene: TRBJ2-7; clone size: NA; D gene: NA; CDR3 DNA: TGTGCCAGCAGCGTCCGGGACTCGTACGAGCAGTACTTC; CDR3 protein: CASSVRDSYEQYF
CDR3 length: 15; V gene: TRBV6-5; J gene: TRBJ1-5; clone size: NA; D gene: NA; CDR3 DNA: TGTGCCAGCAGCCCCCGGGGGGGCCGGGGTCAGCCCCAGCATTTT; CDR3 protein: CASSPRGGRGQPQHF
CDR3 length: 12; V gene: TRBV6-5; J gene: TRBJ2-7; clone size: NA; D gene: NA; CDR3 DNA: TGTGCCAGCAGTCGGGAAGGAGCTGGGCAGTACTTC; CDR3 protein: CASSREGAGQYF